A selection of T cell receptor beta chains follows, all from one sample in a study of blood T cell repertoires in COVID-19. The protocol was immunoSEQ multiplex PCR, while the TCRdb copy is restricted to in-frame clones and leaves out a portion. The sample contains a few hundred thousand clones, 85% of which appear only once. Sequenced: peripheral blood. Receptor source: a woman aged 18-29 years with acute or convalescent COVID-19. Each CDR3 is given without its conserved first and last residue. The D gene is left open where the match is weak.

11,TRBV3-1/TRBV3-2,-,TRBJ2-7,ASSHTDRYEQY
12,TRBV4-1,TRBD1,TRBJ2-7,ASSQQGDTYEQY
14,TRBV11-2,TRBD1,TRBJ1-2,ASSSGGQGNWYGYT
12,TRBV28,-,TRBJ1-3,ASSFRSSGNTIY
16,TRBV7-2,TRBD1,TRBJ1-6,ASSLLLLRDRGNSPLH
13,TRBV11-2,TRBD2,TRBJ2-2,ASRIAGGSTGELF
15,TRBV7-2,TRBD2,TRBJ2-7,ASSLRTSGMAPYEQY
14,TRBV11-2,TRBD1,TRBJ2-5,ASSLGPNRGQETQY
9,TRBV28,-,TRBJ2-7,ASSGAYEQY
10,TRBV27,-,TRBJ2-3,ASSTRGDTQY
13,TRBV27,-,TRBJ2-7,ASSETWTDPYEQY
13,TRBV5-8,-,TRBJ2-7,ASSLSQSISYEQY
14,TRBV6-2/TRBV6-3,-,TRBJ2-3,ASSDLDSLGTDTQY
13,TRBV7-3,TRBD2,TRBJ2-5,ASSPTSGGRETQY
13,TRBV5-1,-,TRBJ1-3,ASSSGQSSGNTIY
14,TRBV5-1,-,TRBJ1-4,ASSLSGDFPNEKLF
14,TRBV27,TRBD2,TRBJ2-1,ASSGAVAGGGNEQF
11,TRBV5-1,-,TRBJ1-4,ASSLERNEKLF
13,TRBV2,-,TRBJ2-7,ASNGQYEHPYEQY
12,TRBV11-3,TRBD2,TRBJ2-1,ASAIGGEGNEQF
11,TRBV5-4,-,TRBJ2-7,ASSSGRDYEQY
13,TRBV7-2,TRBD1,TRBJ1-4,ASSLVGTGHEKLF
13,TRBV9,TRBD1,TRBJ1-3,ASSSTQDRYDTIY
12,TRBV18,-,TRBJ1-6,ASAETGYYSPLH
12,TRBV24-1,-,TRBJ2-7,ATSEAGGGYEQY
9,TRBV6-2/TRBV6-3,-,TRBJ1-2,ASSYGQIYT
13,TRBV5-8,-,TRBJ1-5,ASSYAGAGNQPQH
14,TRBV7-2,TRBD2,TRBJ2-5,ASSLVAGGSQETQY
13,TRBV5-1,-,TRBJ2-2,ASSLGKQGTGELF
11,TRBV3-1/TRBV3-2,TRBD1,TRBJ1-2,ASSHRQGIGYT
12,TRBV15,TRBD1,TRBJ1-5,ATSRDDRGQPQH
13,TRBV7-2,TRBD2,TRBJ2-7,ASSFQRGGKYEQY
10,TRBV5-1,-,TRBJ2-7,ASSLSRREQY
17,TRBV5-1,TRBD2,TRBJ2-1,ASSSRTSASSFSYNEQF
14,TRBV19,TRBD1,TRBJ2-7,ASSIVRDRGLYEQY
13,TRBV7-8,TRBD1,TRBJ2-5,ASRTGGGYQETQY
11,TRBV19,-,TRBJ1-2,ASRGGGRGGYT
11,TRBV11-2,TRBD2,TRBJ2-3,ASSFSGSDTQY
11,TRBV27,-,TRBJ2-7,ASSSGLSYEQY
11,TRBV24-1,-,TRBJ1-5,ATSAGANQPQH
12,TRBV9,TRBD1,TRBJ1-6,ASSLTGGRSPLH
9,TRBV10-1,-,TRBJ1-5,ASQGRQPQH
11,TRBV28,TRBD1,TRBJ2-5,ASRDRGQETQY
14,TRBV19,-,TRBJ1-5,ASIAGSEIGNQPQH
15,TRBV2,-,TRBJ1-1,ASRSRMTGYTNTEAF
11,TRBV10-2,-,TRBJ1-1,ASSESGNTEAF